The TCR beta chain described here comes from a study of T cell clonality in common variable immunodeficiency. All CVID subjects were on immunoglobulin replacement for at least one year. CVID subjects were neither ill nor on immunomodulatory or immunosuppressive medication at sampling. Control and CVID samples contributed equal amounts of genomic DNA. Sequencing used immunoSEQ multiplex PCR; TCRdb keeps in-frame clones, though not all of them. This sample contains roughly 15,000 clones. Remarks on this clone: The antigen is undetermined.

Study results and limitations: TCRbeta clonality was increased in CVID versus healthy controls. Fewer deletions and N-nucleotide insertions were reportedly seen in common variable immunodeficiency TCR beta sequences.

The source material was peripheral blood mononuclear cells. The receptor was derived from a human donor with common variable immunodeficiency.

The CDR3 spells CSASRGGDQPQHF. The part of the CDR3 DNA that was read is TGCAGTGCTTCCCGAGGGGGGGATCAGCCC. The rearrangement links TRBV20-1 to TRBJ1-5; D may be TRBD1 (6 bases). The missing CDR3 end, 3 residues past where the read stops, is filled in from the germline J gene. The CDR3 sequence is 13 residues long. V lost 5 bases, J lost 5 bases, and 13 bases lay in between. Germline V gene sequence: CDR1 DFQATT, CDR2 SNEGSKA (reference sequence).